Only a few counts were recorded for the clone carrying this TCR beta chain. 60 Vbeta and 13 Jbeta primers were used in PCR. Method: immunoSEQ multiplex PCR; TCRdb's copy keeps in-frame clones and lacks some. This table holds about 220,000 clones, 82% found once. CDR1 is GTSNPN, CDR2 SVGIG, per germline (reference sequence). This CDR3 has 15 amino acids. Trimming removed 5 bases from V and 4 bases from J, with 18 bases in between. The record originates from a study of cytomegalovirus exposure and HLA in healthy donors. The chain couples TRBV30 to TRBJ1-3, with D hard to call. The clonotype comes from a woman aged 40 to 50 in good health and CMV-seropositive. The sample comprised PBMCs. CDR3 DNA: TGTGCCTGGGTGGACTCCCCGACCCCCGGAAACACCATATATTTT. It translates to CAWVDSPTPGNTIYF.